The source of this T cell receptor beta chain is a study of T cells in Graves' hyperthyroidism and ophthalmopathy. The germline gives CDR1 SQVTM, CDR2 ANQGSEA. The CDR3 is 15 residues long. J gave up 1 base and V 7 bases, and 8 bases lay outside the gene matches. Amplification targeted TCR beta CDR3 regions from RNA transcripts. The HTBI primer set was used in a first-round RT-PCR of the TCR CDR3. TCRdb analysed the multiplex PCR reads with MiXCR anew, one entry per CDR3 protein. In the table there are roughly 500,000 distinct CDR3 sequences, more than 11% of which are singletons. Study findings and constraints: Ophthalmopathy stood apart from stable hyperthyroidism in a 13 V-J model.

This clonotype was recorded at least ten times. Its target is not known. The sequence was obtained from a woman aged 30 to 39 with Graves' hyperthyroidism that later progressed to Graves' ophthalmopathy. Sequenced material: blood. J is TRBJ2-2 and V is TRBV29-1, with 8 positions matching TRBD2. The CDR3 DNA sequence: TGCAGCGCGTTGACTAGCGTGAAGAACACCGGGGAGCTGTTTTTT. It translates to CSALTSVKNTGELFF.